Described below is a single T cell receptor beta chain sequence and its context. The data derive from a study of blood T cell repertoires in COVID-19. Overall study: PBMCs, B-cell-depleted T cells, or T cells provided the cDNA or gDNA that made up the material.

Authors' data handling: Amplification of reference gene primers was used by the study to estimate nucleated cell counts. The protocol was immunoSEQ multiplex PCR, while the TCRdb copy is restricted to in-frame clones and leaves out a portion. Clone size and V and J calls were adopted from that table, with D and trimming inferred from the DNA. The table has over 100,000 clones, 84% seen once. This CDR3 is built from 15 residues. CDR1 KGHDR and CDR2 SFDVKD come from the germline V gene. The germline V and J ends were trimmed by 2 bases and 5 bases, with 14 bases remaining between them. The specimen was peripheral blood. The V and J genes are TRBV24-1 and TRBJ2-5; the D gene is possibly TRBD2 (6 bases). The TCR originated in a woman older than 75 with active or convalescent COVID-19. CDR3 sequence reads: CATSDSVGGRETQYF. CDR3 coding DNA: TGTGCCACCAGTGATTCCGTGGGGGGTCGCGAGACCCAGTACTTC.